This passage covers 27 T cell receptor beta chains from one sample sequenced in a study of shared clonotypes between healthy human individuals. Some clones are missing from TCRdb's copy, which holds only in-frame ones; the method was immunoSEQ multiplex PCR. The top ten hold 1% to 1.3% of the sample, which has about 2 million clones, approximately 94% seen once. Naive CD8 cells comprised CD45RO-negative, CCR7-positively selected cells, excluding terminally differentiated effector memory CD45RA+ cells. Sequenced material: naive CD8+ T cells sorted from blood. The receptors originated from a man younger than 30 in good health.

The CDR3 bases are TGTGCCAGCAGCGCCGAGGGGTCTGGAAACACCATATATTTT. Its translation is CASSAEGSGNTIYF. This rearrangement joins TRBV9 to TRBJ1-3, with D possibly being TRBD1 (5 bases). CDR3 length equals 14 residues. Germline V CDR1 and CDR2: SGDLS, YYNGEE. Trimming removed 3 bases at V and 1 base at J, with 8 bases between.

The chain has TRBV27 and TRBJ1-6, with no clear D. CDR3 size: 16 residues. The germline V and J ends were trimmed by 0 bases and 9 bases, with 15 bases remaining between them. Per germline, CDR1 MNHEY and CDR2 SMNVEV (reference sequence). CDR3 loop: CASSLSNGGIGSPLHF. CDR3 coding DNA: TGTGCCAGCAGTTTATCGAACGGAGGGATTGGTTCACCCCTCCACTTT.

As for this clone: Other DNA variants within this sample encode the same CDR3. This chain links TRBV2 with TRBJ2-7; D is perhaps TRBD2 (6 bases). This CDR3 region has 13 residues. V was shortened by 6 bases and J by 0 bases, with 9 bases between the two germline ends. Looked up from germline, CDR1 is SNHLY and CDR2 is FYNNEI. CDR3 in amino acids: CASRSGSSYEQYF. In nucleotides, the CDR3 is TGTGCCAGCAGGAGCGGGTCCTCCTACGAGCAGTACTTC.

V usage is TRBV5-1 and J usage is TRBJ2-5; TRBD2 matches 14 bases. The CDR3 spans 17 residues. V gave up 2 bases and J gave up 5 bases; unmatched junction bases: 8. Per germline, CDR1 SGHRS and CDR2 YFSETQ. CDR3 bases: TGCGCCAGCAGCTTTAATGGACTAGCGGGAGGAGAGGAGACCCAGTACTTC. It yields the protein CASSFNGLAGGEETQYF.

This clone was counted only a few times. This sequence joins TRBV4-3 and TRBJ2-7, with TRBD2 identical over 10 bases. V shed 0 bases, J shed 5 bases, and the junction held 7 bases outside the gene matches. The CDR3 length is 16 residues. Per germline, CDR1 LGHNA and CDR2 YSLEER. The CDR3 is CASSQDMSGRAHEQYF. For the CDR3, the DNA is TGCGCCAGCAGCCAAGATATGAGCGGGAGGGCCCACGAGCAGTACTTC.

This sequence joins TRBV2 and TRBJ2-3; 10 bases are shared with TRBD2. The CDR3 extends over 14 amino acids. The germline V gene has CDR1 SNHLY and CDR2 FYNNEI. V gave up 7 bases and J gave up 5 bases; unmatched junction bases: 6. This chain's CDR3 is CASTPSGGGDTQYF. CDR3 DNA: TGTGCCAGCACTCCTAGCGGGGGCGGAGATACGCAGTATTTT.

This clone was detected only once. The chain combines TRBV10-1 with TRBJ1-5, with no clear D. V was pared by 3 bases and J by 4 bases, with 7 bases between. Germline CDR1 is WNHNN and CDR2 is SYGVQD (reference sequence). The CDR3 has 13 residues. The CDR3 sequence: CASSDGSNQPQHF. For the CDR3, the DNA is TGCGCCAGCAGTGATGGCAGTAATCAGCCCCAGCATTTT.

The chain has TRBV10-1 and TRBJ1-6; D is unresolved. V was pared by 0 bases and J by 7 bases, with 4 bases between. The CDR3 is made up of 13 amino acids. CDR1 and CDR2 from the germline V gene are WNHNN and SYGVQD (reference sequence). CDR3 sequence reads: CASSESVNSPLHF. CDR3 DNA sequence: TGCGCCAGCAGTGAGTCTGTAAATTCACCCCTCCACTTT.

The chain recombines TRBV7-9 with TRBJ1-1, with 8 nucleotides matching TRBD1. V shed 7 bases, J shed 4 bases, and the junction held 8 bases outside the gene matches. Germline CDR1 is SEHNR and CDR2 is FQNEAQ (reference sequence). The length of the CDR3 is 14 residues. In DNA, the CDR3 is TGTGCCAGCACTCTACAGGGGGAGGGCACTGAAGCTTTCTTT. Translation gives CASTLQGEGTEAFF.

The chain links TRBV2 to TRBJ1-4; the match to TRBD1 covers 10 bases. Looked up from germline, CDR1 is SNHLY and CDR2 is FYNNEI. V trimming: 5 bases; J trimming: 2 bases; junction bases outside the gene matches: 14. The CDR3 contains 19 residues. As DNA, the CDR3 is TGTGCCAGCAGTTTTACCGGGACAGGGGTCGGTTGGACTAATGAAAAACTGTTTTTT. Translating gives CASSFTGTGVGWTNEKLFF.

V gene TRBV6-1 combines with J gene TRBJ1-1, with unresolved D. Germline V CDR1 and CDR2: MNHNS, SASEGT. V was pared by 1 base and J by 0 bases, with 9 bases between. This CDR3 has 15 residues. This chain's CDR3 is CASSEDSFMNTEAFF. Written as DNA, the CDR3 is TGTGCCAGCAGTGAAGACTCATTCATGAACACTGAAGCTTTCTTT.

The chain links TRBV5-5 to TRBJ2-7, with a tentative D call TRBD1 (5 bases). The CDR3 has 14 amino acids. Germline assignment: CDR1 SGHKS and CDR2 YYEKEE (reference sequence). The V end was cut by 2 bases, the J end by 2 bases, with 11 bases between. CDR3 nucleotides: TGTGCCAGCAGCTTAACGGACACAACCTACGAGCAGTACTTC. Its translation is CASSLTDTTYEQYF. The entire variable domain, with the rest obtained from reference TRBV5-5 and TRBJ2-7, is as follows: DAGVTQSPTHLIKTRGQQVTLRCSPISGHKSVSWYQQVLGQGPQFIFQYYEKEERGRGNFPDRFSARQFPNYSSELNVNALLLGDSALYLCASSLTDTTYEQYFGPGTRLTVT.

The CDR3 loop is CASSFGLGHYEQYF. The CDR3 region has the DNA TGTGCCAGCAGCTTTGGGCTCGGCCACTACGAGCAGTACTTC. The chain is built from TRBV5-6 and TRBJ2-7; D gene unclear. CDR1 is SGHDT and CDR2 is YYEEEE in the germline V gene. The CDR3 is 14 residues long. Between the trimmed V and J ends, which lost 2 bases and 3 bases, there was a span of 12 bases.

The rearrangement links TRBV5-1 to TRBJ2-5, with 8 bases matching TRBD1. J was trimmed by 0 bases and V by 1 base; bases with no gene match: 5. Germline CDR1 reads SGHRS; CDR2 reads YFSETQ. The CDR3 loop spans 16 amino acids. The CDR3: CASSLQQGGNQETQYF. In DNA, the CDR3 is TGCGCCAGCAGCTTGCAACAGGGGGGAAACCAAGAGACCCAGTACTTC.

The gene calls are TRBV4-1 and TRBJ2-7, with 9 bases fitting TRBD1. This CDR3 is built from 17 residues. J lost 1 base, V lost 1 base, and 8 bases had no gene match. CDR1 is MGHRA, CDR2 YSYEKL, per germline. CDR3 region: CASSQAPAGTGSYEQYF. CDR3 in DNA: TGCGCCAGCAGCCAAGCCCCGGCCGGGACAGGGTCCTACGAGCAGTACTTC.

This clone was picked up one time. This sequence joins TRBV7-9 and TRBJ2-3; D may be TRBD2 (6 bases). This CDR3 is 13 amino acids long. Germline CDR1 SEHNR, CDR2 FQNEAQ (reference sequence). V was shortened by 4 bases and J by 5 bases, with 10 bases between the two germline ends. The CDR3 DNA is TGTGCCAGCAGCTCGGGGGTAGAAGATACGCAGTATTTT. Translating gives CASSSGVEDTQYF.

On this clone itself: The sample has other DNA sequences that encode this CDR3 too. The chain uses TRBV4-3 and TRBJ2-7; no reliable D call. The V gene lost 0 bases and the J gene lost 0 bases, with 9 bases spanning the gap. Per germline, CDR1 LGHNA and CDR2 YSLEER. The CDR3 is 15 residues long. The CDR3 region is CASSQDAGSSYEQYF. In DNA, the CDR3 is TGCGCCAGCAGCCAAGATGCCGGAAGCTCCTACGAGCAGTACTTC.

The chain couples TRBV7-9 to TRBJ2-5; D gene uncertain. The CDR3 covers 15 residues. CDR1 and CDR2 (germline): SEHNR, FQNEAQ (reference sequence). Trimming took 1 base from V and 5 from J, leaving 14 bases between them. CDR3 in amino acids: CASSLGVVGGETQYF. The DNA for the CDR3 is TGTGCCAGCAGCTTAGGGGTGGTGGGTGGCGAGACCCAGTACTTC.

This clone was detected once. This rearrangement joins TRBV7-3 to TRBJ1-6, with 9 bases matching TRBD1. V gave up 5 bases and J gave up 7 bases; unmatched junction bases: 3. Germline V gives CDR1 SGHTA, CDR2 FQGTGA. The CDR3 has 14 residues. CDR3 coding DNA: TGTGCCAGCAGCGTAGGACAGGGGAATTCACCCCTCCACTTT. Its protein product is CASSVGQGNSPLHF.

This chain joins TRBV5-4 and TRBJ1-1; D not resolved. The CDR3 is made up of 13 amino acids. Per the germline V gene, CDR1 is SGHNT and CDR2 is YYREEE (reference sequence). V was cut by 5 bases and J by 4 bases, with 12 bases left in between. The CDR3 nucleotides are TGTGCCAGCAGGCGCGACGAGGGCACTGAAGCTTTCTTT. This sequence encodes CASRRDEGTEAFF.

This chain joins TRBV30 and TRBJ1-5; 7 bases fit TRBD1. In germline, CDR1 is GTSNPN, CDR2 SVGIG (reference sequence). This CDR3 has 13 residues. V was clipped by 3 bases and J by 6 bases; unmatched bases: 5. The CDR3 sequence is CAWSGGGSQPQHF. The CDR3 DNA sequence: TGTGCCTGGAGCGGAGGGGGCAGTCAGCCCCAGCATTTT.

Comments on this clone: Other DNA sequences in this sample translate to the same CDR3. The V call is TRBV27, the J call TRBJ1-5; D is unclear. Germline CDR1 MNHEY, CDR2 SMNVEV (reference sequence). This CDR3 contains 14 residues. V lost 3 bases and J lost 1, with 7 bases in between. CDR3 bases: TGTGCCAGCAGTTTCGCAGGAAGCAATCAGCCCCAGCATTTT. This translates into CASSFAGSNQPQHF.

Notes on this clone: This sample also contains other DNA sequences that code for the same CDR3. The rearrangement joins TRBV7-9 to TRBJ2-5, with D tentatively TRBD2 (6 bases). The CDR3 loop spans 13 amino acids. Germline CDR1 and CDR2: SEHNR and FQNEAQ (reference sequence). V lost 3 bases and J 2 bases, leaving 7 bases between the germline ends. In DNA form, the CDR3 reads TGTGCCAGCAGCTTTGGGGGGCAAGAGACCCAGTACTTC. Its protein is CASSFGGQETQYF.

The J gene is TRBJ1-1, the V gene TRBV19; 9 bases align to TRBD1. The germline V gene has CDR1 LNHDA and CDR2 SQIVND (reference sequence). The CDR3 is made up of 15 amino acids. V lost 0 bases to trimming and J lost 4 bases; unmatched junction nucleotides: 3. Here the CDR3 DNA reads TGTGCCAGTAGTATAGATGGACAGGGGAGCACTGAAGCTTTCTTT. Protein product: CASSIDGQGSTEAFF.

This chain connects TRBV16 to TRBJ1-1; D is perhaps TRBD1 (5 bases). This CDR3 is 13 amino acids long. The germline gives CDR1 KGHSY, CDR2 FQNENV. V was pared by 1 base and J by 4 bases, with 7 bases between. The CDR3 nucleotides are TGTGCCAGCAGCCAATTAGGGACCACTGAAGCTTTCTTT. It specifies CASSQLGTTEAFF.

The CDR3 nucleotides are TGTGCCAGCAATGCAGACCCCTACGAGCAGTACTTC. This translates into CASNADPYEQYF. The chain uses TRBV2 and TRBJ2-7; D gene unclear. Trimming left V 7 bases short and J 2 bases short, with 9 bases between. The CDR3 runs 12 residues. Per the germline V gene, CDR1 is SNHLY and CDR2 is FYNNEI.

This clone has a single count. The chain is built from TRBV9 and TRBJ1-2; D call uncertain. Trimming cost V 5 bases and J 0 bases, with 11 bases left between them. This CDR3 has 14 residues. Germline lookup yields CDR1 SGDLS and CDR2 YYNGEE. DNA of the CDR3: TGTGCCAGCAGTGAAAGCGGGGCTAACTATGGCTACACCTTC. Protein product: CASSESGANYGYTF.